The 26 T cell receptor beta chains below all came from one sample that was sequenced in a study of T cells in Graves' hyperthyroidism and ophthalmopathy. The TCR beta CDR3 regions underwent amplification using RNA transcripts as the source. With the HTBI primer set, the TCR CDR3 went through a first round of RT-PCR. TCRdb re-called the multiplex PCR reads with MiXCR, one entry per CDR3 protein. Here the sample spans 500,000 to 550,000 distinct CDR3 sequences, 20% being singletons. Sequenced: blood. The receptors were sampled from a man between 18 and 29 years old with Graves' hyperthyroidism.

The chain employs TRBV12-3 or TRBV12-4 and TRBJ1-3; no reliable D call. CDR3 length equals 14 residues. Trimming removed 8 bases at V and 4 bases at J, with 15 bases between. The CDR3 bases are TGTGCCAGCTCCCGCCGGGGTGGCGGAAACACCATATATTTT. It codes for CASSRRGGGNTIYF.

In this sample, this clonotype turned up many times. This sequence joins TRBV6-1 and TRBJ1-3; 7 bases match TRBD1. In germline, CDR1 is MNHNS, CDR2 SASEGT. The CDR3 sequence is 15 residues long. V was pared by 6 bases and J by 4 bases, with 9 bases of the junction left unmatched. The CDR3 reads CASSRPTGEGNTIYF. The CDR3 DNA reads as TGTGCCAGCAGCCGTCCTACAGGGGAGGGAAACACCATATATTTT.

The chain combines TRBV6-1 with TRBJ2-7, with unresolved D. Trimming shortened V by 0 bases and J by 0 bases, and 0 bases separated the two germline ends. Germline V lookup: CDR1 MNHNS, CDR2 SASEGT. The CDR3 has 12 residues. CDR3 residues: CASSEASYEQYV. CDR3 bases: TGTGCCAGCAGTGAAGCCTCCTACGAGCAGTACGTC.

This clonotype was found many times. The CDR3 reads CSAQYGAYEQYF. CDR3 DNA sequence: TGCAGTGCCCAATACGGGGCCTACGAGCAGTACTTC. The chain employs TRBV20-1 and TRBJ2-7, with a weak D call TRBD2 (5 bases). V was cut by 6 bases and J by 2 bases, with 11 bases left in between. This CDR3 spans 12 amino acids. Germline CDR1 reads DFQATT; CDR2 reads SNEGSKA (reference sequence).

This chain joins TRBV4-1 and TRBJ1-5; 7 bases line up with TRBD1. This CDR3 comprises 16 residues. Germline CDR1 is MGHRA and CDR2 is YSYEKL. After removal of 0 bases from V and 1 base from J, the junction contained 3 bases not matched to a gene. In DNA, the CDR3 is TGCGCCAGCAGCCAAGATCCGGGACAGAGCAATCAGCCCCAGCATTTT. Translating gives CASSQDPGQSNQPQHF.

Ten or more counts support this clonotype. The J gene is TRBJ1-1, the V gene TRBV30, with D uncertain. Germline V CDR1 and CDR2: GTSNPN, SVGIG (reference sequence). V lost 2 bases, J lost 5 bases, and 6 bases lay in between. The CDR3 totals 11 residues. This CDR3 reads CAWSPRTEAFF. DNA of the CDR3: TGTGCCTGGAGTCCAAGGACTGAAGCTTTCTTT.

The V call is TRBV30, the J call TRBJ2-3; D might be TRBD1 (6 bases). The CDR3 loop spans 17 amino acids. The V end was cut by 2 bases, the J end by 4 bases, with 22 bases between. CDR1 and CDR2 from the germline V gene are GTSNPN and SVGIG (reference sequence). The DNA for the CDR3 is TGTGCCTGGAGTCCGGGACACGAAGTCAAACGTCCAGATACGCAGTATTTT. It specifies CAWSPGHEVKRPDTQYF.

This clonotype was detected ten times or more. The rearrangement links TRBV9 to TRBJ1-2; 9 nucleotides line up with TRBD1. Germline trimming cut 3 bases from V and 6 bases from J; bases unmatched to any gene: 3. Germline lookup yields CDR1 SGDLS and CDR2 YYNGEE. CDR3 length: 13 amino acids. CDR3 loop: CASSARDRDGYTF. DNA for the CDR3: TGTGCCAGCAGCGCCCGGGACAGGGATGGCTACACCTTC.

Note on this clonotype: A much bigger clone sits one base away, suggesting this may be a read error. This chain uses TRBV28 with TRBJ1-5; D possibly corresponds to TRBD1 (5 bases). Germline-derived CDR1 and CDR2 are MDHEN and SYDVKM. CDR3 length: 14 amino acids. The V gene lost 8 bases and the J gene lost 5 bases, with 16 bases spanning the gap. In DNA form, the CDR3 reads TGTGCCAGCTGTTCCGACAGTTTCTATCAGCCCCAGCATTTT. Protein product: CASCSDSFYQPQHF. Based on the CDR3 plus reference TRBV28 and TRBJ1-5, the full variable domain is DVKVTQSSRYLVKRTGEKVFLECVQDMDHENMFWYRQDPGLGLRLIYFSYDVKMKEKGDIPEGYSVSREKKERFSLILESASTNQTSMYLCASCSDSFYQPQHFGDGTRLSIL.

This clonotype was observed at least ten times. The rearrangement uses TRBV30 and TRBJ1-3; D uncertain. V was clipped by 7 bases and J by 2 bases, with 9 bases between them. The CDR3 extends over 12 amino acids. The germline CDR1 and CDR2 sequences are GTSNPN and SVGIG (reference sequence). The CDR3 loop is CAYGLAGNTIYF. The CDR3 DNA reads as TGTGCCTATGGACTCGCTGGAAACACCATATATTTT.

The CDR3 DNA follows: TGTGCCAGCAGGGGAGGCCTGGACCGAACTTATAGCAATCAGCCCCAGCATTTT. Protein product: CASRGGLDRTYSNQPQHF. V gene TRBV6-2 or TRBV6-3 combines with J gene TRBJ1-5; no firm D call. The CDR3 extends over 18 amino acids. With 6 bases removed from V and 0 bases from J, the gap between germline ends came to 21 bases. Germline assignment: CDR1 MNHEY and CDR2 SVGEGT.

The CDR3 region has the DNA TGTGCCAGCAACGTAGCGGCAGGGCACACCGCGGGCTACACCTTC. It encodes CASNVAAGHTAGYTF. The J gene is TRBJ1-2, the V gene TRBV2; D perhaps matches TRBD1 (5 bases). This CDR3 is 15 amino acids long. CDR1 and CDR2 from the germline V gene are SNHLY and FYNNEI. The V end lost 7 bases, the J end lost 8 bases, and 23 bases lay between the germline ends.

This chain connects TRBV6-5 to TRBJ1-2; D is unclear. The CDR3 is 14 amino acids. The germline V gene has CDR1 MNHEY and CDR2 SVGAGI. The germline V and J ends were trimmed by 0 bases and 6 bases, with 11 bases remaining between them. CDR3 sequence (DNA): TGTGCCAGCAGTTACTCCGGGCGTCCCCATGGCTACACCTTC. This encodes CASSYSGRPHGYTF.

In this sample, this clonotype turned up many times. The chain recombines TRBV6-1 with TRBJ1-5, with TRBD1 matching 10 bases. The germline gives CDR1 MNHNS, CDR2 SASEGT. Trimming took 4 bases from V and 9 from J; bases not matched to a gene: 12. The length of the CDR3 is 16 residues. This chain's CDR3 is CASSVGDRGWARPQHF. The CDR3 DNA reads as TGTGCCAGCAGTGTTGGGGACAGGGGATGGGCGCGGCCCCAGCATTTT.

In its sample, this clonotype was seen many times. J is TRBJ1-2 and V is TRBV19; no clear D gene. CDR1 and CDR2 from the germline V gene are LNHDA and SQIVND (reference sequence). The V end lost 3 bases, the J end lost 3 bases, and 17 bases lay between the germline ends. The CDR3 loop spans 16 amino acids. The DNA for the CDR3 is TGTGCCAGTAGTATCGGAACATCGTGGGGATACTATGGCTACACCTTC. This codes for CASSIGTSWGYYGYTF.

This clonotype was seen only a few times. The V and J genes are TRBV11-2 and TRBJ2-2; no clear D. The length of the CDR3 is 13 residues. Trimming took off 1 base at V and 6 bases at J, with 6 bases between the two ends. CDR1 is SGHAT and CDR2 is FQNNGV in the germline V gene. This chain's CDR3 is CASSLVRPGELFF. CDR3 coding DNA: TGTGCCAGCAGCTTAGTGCGACCCGGGGAGCTGTTTTTT. The full variable domain, completed using reference TRBV11-2 and TRBJ2-2, is EAGVAQSPRYKIIEKRQSVAFWCNPISGHATLYWYQQILGQGPKLLIQFQNNGVVDDSQLPKDRFSAERLKGVDSTLKIQPAKLEDSAVYLCASSLVRPGELFFGEGSRLTVL.

For this clonotype: A much more abundant neighbour one base away suggests this may be a read error. The chain has TRBV29-1 and TRBJ1-2, with D possibly TRBD1 on 6 matching bases. Germline V CDR1 and CDR2: SQVTM, ANQGSEA. The CDR3 totals 11 residues. The CDR3 protein is CSGRGIYGHTF. The CDR3 DNA reads TGCAGCGGGAGGGGGATCTATGGCCACACCTTC.

This clonotype was seen repeatedly, ten times or more. The V and J genes are TRBV7-9 and TRBJ2-7, with D unclear. The CDR3 totals 13 residues. The V gene's germline CDR1 is SEHNR and CDR2 FQNEAQ (reference sequence). V was shortened by 2 bases and J by 5 bases, with 10 bases between the two germline ends. The CDR3 sequence is CASSLLGYNEQYF. For the CDR3, the DNA is TGTGCCAGCAGCTTATTGGGGTACAACGAGCAGTACTTC.

In this sample, this clonotype turned up many times. The V and J genes are TRBV12-3 or TRBV12-4 and TRBJ2-7; the D is unclear. The CDR3 loop spans 12 amino acids. V lost 5 bases and J 3 bases, leaving 8 bases between the germline ends. CDR3 coding DNA: TGTGCCAGCAGTCATACAGACTACGAGCAGTACTTC. This encodes CASSHTDYEQYF.

This clonotype was counted ten times or more. The V call is TRBV6-5, the J call TRBJ1-2; D is possibly TRBD1 (6 bases). V was cut by 4 bases and J by 4 bases, with 19 bases left in between. The germline CDR1 and CDR2 sequences are MNHEY and SVGAGI. This CDR3 comprises 16 residues. CDR3 nucleotide sequence: TGTGCCAGCAGTTTCCGACAGGTCAGGTTAGGCTATGGCTACACCTTC. It codes for CASSFRQVRLGYGYTF.

There are many counts of this clonotype. The chain has TRBV12-3 or TRBV12-4 and TRBJ2-5; weak D call: TRBD1 (5 bases). Trimming shortened V by 2 bases and J by 5 bases, and 9 bases separated the two germline ends. There are 13 residues in the CDR3. CDR3 DNA sequence: TGTGCCAGCAGTTTAATCGCAGGGGAGACCCAGTACTTC. Translated, it gives CASSLIAGETQYF.

This clonotype was counted at least ten times. The chain has TRBV12-3 or TRBV12-4 and TRBJ1-1, with D unclear. The CDR3 is 12 residues long. V dropped 4 bases and J dropped 4 bases, with 7 bases sitting between them. CDR3 nucleotide sequence: TGTGCCAGCAGTTCATGGGGCACTGAAGCTTTCTTT. This encodes CASSSWGTEAFF.

This clonotype was recorded many times. This sequence joins TRBV6-1 and TRBJ1-1; possibly TRBD1 for D (6 bases). Germline assignment: CDR1 MNHNS and CDR2 SASEGT. The CDR3 is 13 residues long. The V and J ends lost 10 bases and 3 bases respectively, with 15 bases between them. CDR3 DNA: TGTGCCACAGGGGTCCAGGGAGACACTGAAGCTTTCTTT. It encodes CATGVQGDTEAFF.

This clonotype was seen repeatedly, ten times or more. This rearrangement joins TRBV6-1 to TRBJ2-7, with D hard to call. Germline lookup yields CDR1 MNHNS and CDR2 SASEGT. The CDR3 sequence is 13 residues long. V gave up 3 bases and J gave up 0 bases, with 6 bases separating them. The CDR3 DNA follows: TGTGCCAGCAGTGAGAACCACTCCTACGAGCAGTACTTC. Translated: CASSENHSYEQYF.

This clonotype was found once. The chain uses TRBV6-5 and TRBJ1-6; TRBD1 is a possible D gene (5 bases). Trimming cost V 5 bases and J 7 bases, with 15 bases left between them. CDR3 length: 15 residues. Germline CDR1 reads MNHEY; CDR2 reads SVGAGI. The CDR3 DNA reads as TGTGCCAGCAGTCACGATGCGGGGGGAAATTCACCCCTCCACTTT. Protein product: CASSHDAGGNSPLHF.

This clonotype was seen ten or more times. The V and J genes are TRBV6-5 and TRBJ1-2; D may be TRBD1 (6 bases). The length of the CDR3 is 13 residues. Germline CDR1 is MNHEY and CDR2 is SVGAGI. V shed 5 bases and J shed 4 bases, with 11 bases lying between them. The CDR3 region has the DNA TGTGCCAGCAGTAACGGACAGATCTATGGCTACACCTTC. Amino acid sequence: CASSNGQIYGYTF.